These T cell receptor beta chains were read from a single sample in a study of blood T cell repertoires in COVID-19. Libraries were prepared by immunoSEQ multiplex PCR; TCRdb keeps only in-frame clonotypes and omits some of them. This table holds fewer than 200,000 clones, roughly 70% found once. Input material: peripheral blood. The source of these receptors is a woman older than 75 with acute or convalescent COVID-19. Each CDR3 is given with its conserved first and last residue. D genes are given only for firm matches. Size values are once, few and many counts, or a class for expanded clones, and some rows have none.

J	D	length	V	size	DNA	CDR3
TRBJ2-1	TRBD2	17	TRBV10-3	once	TGTGCCATCAGTGAGTACCCGGGGCTAGCGGACTACAATGAGCAGTTCTTC	CAISEYPGLADYNEQFF
TRBJ2-2	TRBD2	15	TRBV7-2	NA	TGTGCCAGCAGCCCCGTAGCGGGAGGATCCGGGGAGCTGTTTTTT	CASSPVAGGSGELFF
TRBJ1-2	TRBD1	17	TRBV9	NA	TGTGCCAGCAGCCCCGTAGGACAGGGGGCTGCGTTGGGTGGCTACACCTTC	CASSPVGQGAALGGYTF
TRBJ1-1	TRBD1	15	TRBV5-1	NA	TGCGCCAGCAGCCTAACCCCGGGACAGGGGTCTGAAGCTTTCTTT	CASSLTPGQGSEAFF
TRBJ2-3	NA	14	TRBV3-1/TRBV3-2	NA	TGTGCCAGCAGCCAAGGGGCAAGAGTAGGTACGCAGTATTTT	CASSQGARVGTQYF
TRBJ2-7	TRBD1	14	TRBV28	NA	TGTGCCAGCAGTTTGCCGGGACAGTCCTACGAGCAGTACTTC	CASSLPGQSYEQYF
TRBJ2-3	TRBD1	16	TRBV7-8	NA	TGTGCCAGCAGAGGGGGACAGGGGGTGAGCACAGATACGCAGTATTTT	CASRGGQGVSTDTQYF
TRBJ1-6	TRBD1	15	TRBV3-1/TRBV3-2	NA	TGTGCCAGCAGCCAAGGGGACAGCCGCAATTCACCCCTCCACTTT	CASSQGDSRNSPLHF
TRBJ2-7	NA	12	TRBV5-1	NA	TGCGCCAGCAGCTTACAGGGTGGGGAGCAGTACTTC	CASSLQGGEQYF
TRBJ2-5	NA	14	TRBV14	NA	TGTGCCAGCAGCAAGCTCGAAGCCGGGGAGACCCAGTACTTC	CASSKLEAGETQYF
TRBJ2-7	NA	18	TRBV23-1	NA	TGCGCCAGCAGTCAATCGAAACTCGGGGACGGGAGCTCCTACGAGCAGTACTTC	CASSQSKLGDGSSYEQYF
TRBJ2-2	TRBD1	13	TRBV7-8	NA	TGTGCCAGCAGCTTCCAGGGGGCCGGGGAGCTGTTTTTT	CASSFQGAGELFF
TRBJ2-3	TRBD2	17	TRBV7-3	NA	TGTGCCAGCAGCCCCCGGCTAGCGGGAGGGCGGTCAGATACGCAGTATTTT	CASSPRLAGGRSDTQYF
TRBJ2-7	TRBD1	16	TRBV19	NA	TGTGCCAGTAGACCTGGGACAGGCGTAGGAGTCTACGAGCAGTACTTC	CASRPGTGVGVYEQYF
TRBJ2-7	TRBD2	16	TRBV11-2	NA	TGTGCCAGCAGCTTAGCGCCCGGGGCTAGCGGGGGCTGGCAGTACTTC	CASSLAPGASGGWQYF
TRBJ1-2	NA	17	TRBV4-1	NA	TGCGCCAGCAGCCAAGAAGCGGCCGATATTGGAGGCTATGGCTACACCTTC	CASSQEAADIGGYGYTF
TRBJ2-7	TRBD2	14	TRBV25-1	NA	TGTGCCAGCAGTGCCTATACTAGCGCCTACGAGCAGTACTTC	CASSAYTSAYEQYF
TRBJ1-1	NA	16	TRBV7-9	NA	TGTGCCAGCAGCCCCTCCCACTTCCCGTTGAACACTGAAGCTTTCTTT	CASSPSHFPLNTEAFF